This T cell receptor beta chain was documented in a study of shared clonotypes between healthy human individuals. Study background: Used for every donor were three CD4 naive, three CD4 memory, two CD8 naive and one CD8 memory plate.

Assay: immunoSEQ multiplex PCR; the TCRdb copy retains only in-frame clones and omits some. The repertoire has roughly 2 million clones, about 95% of them found once; the top ten carry 0.85% to 1.3%. Comments on this clone: The target antigen is unknown.

General study points: It was observed that 5% to 6.5% of naive CD4 clonotypes were shared across a handful of donors.

Terminally differentiated effector memory CD45RA+ cells were left out of the naive CD8 fraction, which was CD45RO-negative and positively selected for CCR7. The length of the CDR3 is 15 residues. Germline CDR1 and CDR2: MDHEN and SYDVKM. Trimming shortened V by 2 bases and J by 3 bases, and 10 bases separated the two germline ends. Sample: naive CD8+ T cells sorted from blood. The TCR comes from a young man in good health. The genes are TRBV28 and TRBJ1-4; D is possibly TRBD1 (6 bases). The CDR3: CASSLTGMANEKLFF. Written as DNA, the CDR3 is TGTGCCAGCAGTTTAACAGGGATGGCTAATGAAAAACTGTTTTTT.